There are many counts of the clone carrying this TCR beta chain. Its target is unknown. Germline CDR1 reads SEHNR; CDR2 reads FQNEAQ (reference sequence). This CDR3 spans 15 amino acids. V lost 3 bases and J 5 bases, leaving 16 bases between the germline ends. TCRdb reprocessed the reads with MiXCR, giving one entry per CDR3 protein. This sample has about a million distinct CDR3 sequences, with approximately 31% found just once. This sample is part of a study of T cell repertoires in cytomegalovirus infection. Study as a whole: An indication of both CMV infection and matching HLA type came from public TCR beta signatures.

The rearrangement links TRBV7-9 to TRBJ2-5; a possible D gene is TRBD2 (5 bases). This clonotype originated in a human donor in good health (CMV status not recorded). Some clones in this sample may be carry-over from other donors' samples. Sequenced material: cultured CD8+ T cells from PBMCs, taken from culture after CMV antigen stimulation. The CDR3 region is CASSFRGDLGETQYF. The DNA of the CDR3 is TGTGCCAGCAGCTTCCGGGGAGATTTAGGGGAGACCCAGTACTTC.